What follows are 3 T cell receptor beta chains derived from one specimen sequenced in a study of blood T cell repertoires in COVID-19 (dated by TCRdb to about 2020). Receptor libraries were prepared by the immunoSEQ multiplex PCR assay. This is the immuneACCESS table as TCRdb keeps it, with only in-frame sequences that have V and J called. A part of the clones is gone; compared with another copy, unresolved V genes explain less than half, and the rest is unexplained. In this sample the table shows about 94,000 clones, roughly 80% of which occur a single time. The ten biggest clones cover 6.3% of the sample. Sequencing was done on a sample of peripheral blood. The receptors derive from a man aged 60-69 years with acute or convalescent COVID-19.

The J gene is TRBJ2-2, the V gene TRBV18; weak D call: TRBD2 (6 bases). The CDR3 is 17 amino acids. Looked up from germline, CDR1 is KGHSH and CDR2 is LQKENI. The ends were cut back, 0 bases at V and 2 bases at J, with 13 bases in the middle. CDR3 protein: CASSPPGGLENTGELFF. For the CDR3, the DNA is TGTGCCAGCTCACCACCGGGAGGCTTAGAAAACACCGGGGAGCTGTTTTTT.

V gene TRBV21-1 combines with J gene TRBJ1-6; TRBD1 reflects the table's D call only, with no check against the DNA. TRBV21-1 is a recognized pseudogene. The CDR3 is 15 amino acids. The DNA of the CDR3 is TGTGCCAGCAGCAAAGTCCGCAGGTCCAATTCACCCCTCCACTTT. This sequence encodes CASSKVRRSNSPLHF.

V usage is TRBV2 and J usage is TRBJ2-7; D is perhaps TRBD1 (6 bases). Germline V gene data show CDR1 as SNHLY and CDR2 as FYNNEI. The CDR3 has 15 amino acids. Trimming shortened V by 6 bases and J by 2 bases, and 17 bases separated the two germline ends. This CDR3 reads CASSHGRTATYEQYF. In DNA, the CDR3 is TGTGCCAGCAGCCACGGGCGGACAGCAACCTACGAGCAGTACTTC.